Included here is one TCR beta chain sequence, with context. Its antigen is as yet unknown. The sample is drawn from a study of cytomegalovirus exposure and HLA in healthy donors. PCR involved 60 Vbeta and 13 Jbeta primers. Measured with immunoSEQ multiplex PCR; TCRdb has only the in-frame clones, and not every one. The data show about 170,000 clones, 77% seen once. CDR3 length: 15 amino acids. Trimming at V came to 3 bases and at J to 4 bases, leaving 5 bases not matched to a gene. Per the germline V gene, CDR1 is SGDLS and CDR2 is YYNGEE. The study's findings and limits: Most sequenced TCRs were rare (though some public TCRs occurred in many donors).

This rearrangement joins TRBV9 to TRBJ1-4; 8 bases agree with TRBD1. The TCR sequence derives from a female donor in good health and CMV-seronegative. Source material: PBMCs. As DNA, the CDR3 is TGTGCCAGCAGCGCCCGGGACAGGATTAATGAAAAACTGTTTTTT. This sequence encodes CASSARDRINEKLFF.